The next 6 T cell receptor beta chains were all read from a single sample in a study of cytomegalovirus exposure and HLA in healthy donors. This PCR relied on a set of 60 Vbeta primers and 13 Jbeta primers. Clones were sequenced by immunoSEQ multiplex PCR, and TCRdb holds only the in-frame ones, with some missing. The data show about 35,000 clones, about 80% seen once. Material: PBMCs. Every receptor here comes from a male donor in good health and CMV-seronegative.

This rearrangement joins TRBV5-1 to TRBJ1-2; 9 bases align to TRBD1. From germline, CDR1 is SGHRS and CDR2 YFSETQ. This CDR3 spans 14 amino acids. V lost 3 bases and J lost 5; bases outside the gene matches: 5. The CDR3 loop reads CASSSAGTGYGYTF. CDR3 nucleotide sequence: TGCGCCAGCAGCTCAGCCGGGACAGGGTATGGCTACACCTTC.

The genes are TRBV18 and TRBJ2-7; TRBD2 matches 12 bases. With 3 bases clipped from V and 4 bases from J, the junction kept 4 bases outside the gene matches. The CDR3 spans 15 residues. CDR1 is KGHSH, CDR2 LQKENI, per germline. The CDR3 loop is CASSPPGTSGYEQYF. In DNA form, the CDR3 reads TGTGCCAGCTCACCTCCCGGGACTAGCGGGTACGAGCAGTACTTC.

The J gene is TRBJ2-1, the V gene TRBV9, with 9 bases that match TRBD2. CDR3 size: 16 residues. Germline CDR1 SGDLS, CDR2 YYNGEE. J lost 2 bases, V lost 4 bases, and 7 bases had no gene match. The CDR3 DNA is TGTGCCAGCAGCTCCTTGAGCGGGAGGCCCTACAATGAGCAGTTCTTC. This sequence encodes CASSSLSGRPYNEQFF.

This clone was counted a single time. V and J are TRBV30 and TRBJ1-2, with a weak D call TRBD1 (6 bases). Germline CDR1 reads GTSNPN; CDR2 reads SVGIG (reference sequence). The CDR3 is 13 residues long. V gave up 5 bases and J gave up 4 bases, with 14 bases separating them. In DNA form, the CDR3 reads TGTGCCTGGGACAGGCCTCCTGGCTATGGCTACACCTTC. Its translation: CAWDRPPGYGYTF.

In DNA, the CDR3 is TGCGCCAGCAGCCGGAGTCGGCTGGAGAATGAAAAACTGTTTTTT. Translated, it gives CASSRSRLENEKLFF. This chain uses TRBV4-1 with TRBJ1-4; D unclear. CDR1 MGHRA and CDR2 YSYEKL come from the germline V gene. The CDR3 is 15 amino acids. Trimming removed 4 bases from V and 5 bases from J, with 14 bases in between.

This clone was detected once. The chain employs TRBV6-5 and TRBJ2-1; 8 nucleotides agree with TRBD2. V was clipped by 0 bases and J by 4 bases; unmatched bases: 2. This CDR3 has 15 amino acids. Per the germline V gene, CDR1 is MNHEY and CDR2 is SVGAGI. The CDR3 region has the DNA TGTGCCAGCAGTTACTCGGAGCGGGGGTACAATGAGCAGTTCTTC. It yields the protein CASSYSERGYNEQFF.